The 10 T cell receptor beta chains given below trace back to one sample, sequenced in a study of Graves' ophthalmopathy and Graves' hyperthyroidism. TCR beta CDR3 amplification used RNA transcripts. The workflow started with a first-round RT-PCR run with HTBI primers and then moved on to a second-round multiplex PCR. TCRdb re-derived calls from the multiplex PCR reads in MiXCR, one entry per CDR3 protein. Of 450,000 or so distinct CDR3 sequences in the sample, around 14% were seen once. The sample consisted of blood. Receptors were obtained from a woman aged 25 to 39 with Graves' ophthalmopathy.

The chain is built from TRBV29-1 and TRBJ2-7; D may match TRBD1 or TRBD2 (6 bases each). The germline V gene has CDR1 SQVTM and CDR2 ANQGSEA. The CDR3 totals 15 residues. The germline V and J ends were trimmed by 1 base and 0 bases, with 13 bases remaining between them. CDR3 in amino acids: CSVEVGGLNSYEQYF. CDR3 nucleotide sequence: TGCAGCGTTGAAGTTGGGGGGCTGAACTCCTACGAGCAGTACTTC.

This clonotype turned up a few times. This chain connects TRBV30 to TRBJ1-5; no definite D call. The CDR3 has 14 amino acids. Per the germline V gene, CDR1 is GTSNPN and CDR2 is SVGIG (reference sequence). The germline V and J ends were trimmed by 0 bases and 3 bases, with 9 bases remaining between them. The chain's CDR3 is CAWSVGRANQPQHF. Here the CDR3 DNA reads TGTGCCTGGAGTGTCGGGCGGGCCAATCAGCCCCAGCATTTT.

This clonotype was seen many times. This chain joins TRBV27 and TRBJ2-7, with TRBD1 matching over 8 bases. The CDR3 length is 16 residues. Germline V gives CDR1 MNHEY, CDR2 SMNVEV (reference sequence). The V segment lost 2 bases and the J segment 3 bases; nucleotides outside the gene matches: 9. The CDR3 loop reads CASSLGQGANIYEQYF. The CDR3 coding sequence is TGTGCCAGCAGTTTAGGTCAGGGGGCGAATATCTACGAGCAGTACTTC.

This clonotype was found many times. J is TRBJ2-7 and V is TRBV18; D not certain. This CDR3 contains 13 residues. CDR1 KGHSH and CDR2 LQKENI come from the germline V gene. The V end was cut by 4 bases, the J end by 6 bases, with 13 bases between. The CDR3 reads CASSLDFVAEQYF. The CDR3 DNA reads as TGTGCCAGCTCACTCGACTTTGTGGCCGAGCAGTACTTC.

This clonotype was seen ten or more times. The V call is TRBV5-1, the J call TRBJ2-7; 9 bases match TRBD2. V trimming: 4 bases; J trimming: 2 bases; junction bases outside the gene matches: 7. This CDR3 has 15 amino acids. The germline gives CDR1 SGHRS, CDR2 YFSETQ. CDR3 residues: CASSASGRPPYEQYF. As DNA, the CDR3 is TGCGCCAGCAGCGCCAGCGGGAGGCCCCCCTACGAGCAGTACTTC.

Many counts were recorded for this clonotype. The chain employs TRBV20-1 and TRBJ1-5; 7 nucleotides line up with TRBD1. This CDR3 spans 13 amino acids. Losses at the gene ends were 6 bases for V and 2 bases for J; bases not matched to a gene: 4. The germline V gene has CDR1 DFQATT and CDR2 SNEGSKA (reference sequence). This chain's CDR3 is CSAHRGGNQPQHF. In DNA form, the CDR3 reads TGCAGTGCCCACAGGGGAGGCAATCAGCCCCAGCATTTT.

This clonotype was recorded many times. V usage is TRBV2 and J usage is TRBJ2-5; 7 nucleotides agree with TRBD1. Germline CDR1 reads SNHLY; CDR2 reads FYNNEI. V gave up 10 bases and J gave up 5 bases; unmatched junction bases: 10. This CDR3 spans 13 amino acids. Here the CDR3 reads CATQGETRETQYF. Here the CDR3 DNA reads TGTGCCACCCAGGGGGAGACGAGGGAGACCCAGTACTTC.

This clonotype has at least ten counts. The chain uses TRBV20-1 and TRBJ2-7; no firm D call. V dropped 6 bases and J dropped 2 bases, with 17 bases sitting between them. This CDR3 is 14 amino acids long. CDR1 and CDR2 from the germline V gene are DFQATT and SNEGSKA (reference sequence). CDR3 sequence: CSAIGTRTTYEQYF. CDR3 nucleotide sequence: TGCAGTGCCATAGGAACTCGCACCACCTACGAGCAGTACTTC.

Many counts were recorded for this clonotype. The V call is TRBV2, the J call TRBJ1-5, with D unclear. Trimming cost V 4 bases and J 4 bases, with 17 bases left between them. CDR1 and CDR2 from the germline V gene are SNHLY and FYNNEI. The CDR3 loop spans 16 amino acids. The CDR3 here is CASSANSHRANQPQHF. For the CDR3, the DNA is TGTGCCAGCAGTGCTAACAGCCACCGCGCAAATCAGCCCCAGCATTTT.

This clonotype appeared many times. It may be a read error: a sequence one base away is much more abundant. No conserved phenylalanine or tryptophan is present at the end of the CDR3, so a read error is the likely explanation. This rearrangement joins TRBV20-1 to TRBJ2-5; TRBD1 matches 8 bases. The CDR3 totals 16 residues. V lost 6 bases, J lost 2 bases, and 14 bases stayed unmatched. CDR1 and CDR2 (germline): DFQATT, SNEGSKA (reference sequence). The CDR3 nucleotides are TGCAGTGCCGTGGACCGCGCCGGGACAGGACAAGAGACCCAGTACTCC. It encodes CSAVDRAGTGQETQYS.